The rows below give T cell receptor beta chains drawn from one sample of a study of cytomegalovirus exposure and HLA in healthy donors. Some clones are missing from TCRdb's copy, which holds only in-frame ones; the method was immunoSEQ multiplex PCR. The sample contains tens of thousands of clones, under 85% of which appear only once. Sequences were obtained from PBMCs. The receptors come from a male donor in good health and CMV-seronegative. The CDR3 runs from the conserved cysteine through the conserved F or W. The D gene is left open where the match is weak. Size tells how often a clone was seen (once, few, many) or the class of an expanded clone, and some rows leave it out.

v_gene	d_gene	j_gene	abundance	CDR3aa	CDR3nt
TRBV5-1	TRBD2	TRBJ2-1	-	CASSLKTSGSNEQFF	TGCGCCAGCAGCTTGAAGACTAGCGGGAGTAATGAGCAGTTCTTC
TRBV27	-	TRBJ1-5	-	CASSLNAGKANQPQHF	TGTGCCAGCAGTTTAAATGCGGGAAAGGCCAATCAGCCCCAGCATTTT
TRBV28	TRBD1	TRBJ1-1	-	CASRDRRSNTEAFF	TGTGCCAGCAGGGACAGGCGCTCGAACACTGAAGCTTTCTTT
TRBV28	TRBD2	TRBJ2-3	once	CASSLPGGKDTQYF	TGTGCCAGCAGTTTACCGGGAGGGAAGGATACGCAGTATTTT
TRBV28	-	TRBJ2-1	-	CAACGRQEQFF	TGTGCCGCCTGCGGTAGGCAGGAGCAGTTCTTC
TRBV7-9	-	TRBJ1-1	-	CASSYINRNTEAFF	TGTGCCAGCAGCTATATAAACAGAAACACTGAAGCTTTCTTT
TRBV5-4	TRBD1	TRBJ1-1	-	CASSMGTGFTEAFF	TGTGCCAGCAGCATGGGGACAGGGTTCACTGAAGCTTTCTTT
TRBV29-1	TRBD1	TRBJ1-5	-	CSVQTGTSNQPQHF	TGCAGCGTACAGACAGGGACAAGCAATCAGCCCCAGCATTTT
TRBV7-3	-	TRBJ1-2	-	CASSNPAGGGGASGYTF	TGTGCCAGCAGCAACCCTGCTGGTGGAGGGGGGGCGAGCGGCTACACCTTC
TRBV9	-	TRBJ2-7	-	CASSVGLLTYEQYF	TGTGCCAGCAGCGTAGGGCTTTTGACCTACGAGCAGTACTTC
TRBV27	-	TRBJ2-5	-	CASSLFSGEETQYF	TGTGCCAGCAGTTTATTCTCGGGAGAAGAGACCCAGTACTTC
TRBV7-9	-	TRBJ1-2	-	CASSPGGHDGYTF	TGTGCCAGCAGCCCCGGAGGGCACGATGGCTACACCTTC
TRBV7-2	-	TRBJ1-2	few	CASSLGSVNYGYTF	TGTGCCAGCAGCTTAGGGTCAGTGAACTATGGCTACACCTTC
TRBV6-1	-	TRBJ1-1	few	CASSKKGTEAFF	TGTGCCAGCAGTAAGAAGGGGACTGAAGCTTTCTTT
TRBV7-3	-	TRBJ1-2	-	CASSPKAGPYGYTF	TGTGCCAGCAGCCCCAAGGCGGGCCCCTATGGCTACACCTTC
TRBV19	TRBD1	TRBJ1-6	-	CASSAGGYNSPLHF	TGTGCCAGTAGTGCAGGGGGATATAATTCACCCCTCCACTTT
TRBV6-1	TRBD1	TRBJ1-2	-	CASRGQVYGYTF	TGTGCCAGCAGAGGACAGGTTTATGGCTACACCTTC
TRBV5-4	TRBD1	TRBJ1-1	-	CASSLDRGEAFF	TGTGCCAGCAGCTTAGACAGGGGAGAAGCTTTCTTT
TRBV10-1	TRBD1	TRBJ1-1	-	CASSVIRGTPLENTEAFF	TGCGCCAGCAGTGTGATCAGGGGGACCCCCTTAGAAAACACTGAAGCTTTCTTT
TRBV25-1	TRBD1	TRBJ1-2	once	CASSDPGQGKGYTF	TGTGCCAGCAGTGACCCTGGACAGGGTAAAGGCTACACCTTC
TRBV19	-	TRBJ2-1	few	CASSTDRNYNEQFF	TGTGCCAGTAGTACCGATAGAAACTACAATGAGCAGTTCTTC
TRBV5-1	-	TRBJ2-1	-	CASGLSVPGDEQFF	TGCGCCAGCGGGCTAAGTGTCCCCGGGGATGAGCAGTTCTTC
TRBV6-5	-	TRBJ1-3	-	CASSYESVTGNTIYF	TGTGCCAGCAGTTACGAATCAGTGACTGGAAACACCATATATTTT
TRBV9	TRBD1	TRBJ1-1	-	CASSPQTGGTEAFF	TGTGCCAGCAGCCCACAAACAGGGGGCACTGAAGCTTTCTTT